These 24 T cell receptor beta chains were all obtained from the same sample, sequenced in a study of blood T cells in healthy people across ages. PCR was performed a second time for about 7 to 12 cycles using a sample-barcoded 5' primer and a J-beta primer mix. TCRdb redid the calling of the 5' RACE reads with MiXCR, one entry per CDR3 protein. The sample consists of about 970,000 distinct CDR3 sequences, roughly half of them appearing once. Sequencing was performed on blood. Receptors were obtained from a woman aged 55-69 years in good health.

The chain links TRBV6-2 or TRBV6-3 to TRBJ2-5, with 9 bases aligning to TRBD1. The DNA end is more similar to TRBJ2-7, so the J call may be wrong. Looked up from germline, CDR1 is MNHEY and CDR2 is SVGEGT. This CDR3 region has 14 residues. The CDR3 bases are TGTGCCAGCAGTCCCAAGGGACAGGGCTACGAGCAGTACTTC. Protein sequence: CASSPKGQGYEQYF.

DNA for the CDR3: TGCAGTGCTTGCTGCGCGTCAGGGCGGAACACCGGGGAGCTGTTTTTT. Translated, it gives CSACCASGRNTGELFF. The chain has TRBV20-1 and TRBJ2-2, with TRBD1 as a possible D gene (5 bases). Germline V gene data show CDR1 as DFQATT and CDR2 as SNEGSKA (reference sequence). Trimming cost V 5 bases and J 1 base, with 17 bases left between them. This CDR3 spans 16 amino acids.

The chain uses TRBV12-3 or TRBV12-4 and TRBJ1-2; D is ambiguous. This CDR3 has 13 residues. V shed 6 bases and J shed 4 bases, with 12 bases lying between them. The CDR3 loop is CASSLRHGYGYTF. Written as DNA, the CDR3 is TGTGCCAGCAGCTTACGACATGGCTATGGCTACACCTTC.

CDR3 coding DNA: TGTGCCAGCAGCGCTTTTGATGAGCAGTTCTTC. It translates to CASSAFDEQFF. The rearrangement uses TRBV7-9 and TRBJ2-1, with D unresolved. CDR1 and CDR2 (germline): SEHNR, FQNEAQ (reference sequence). The CDR3 is 11 residues long. Trimming took off 5 bases at V and 8 bases at J, with 7 bases between the two ends.

Only a few counts were recorded for this clonotype. The chain employs TRBV6-5 and TRBJ2-7, with 11 bases aligning to TRBD1. The V gene's germline CDR1 is MNHEY and CDR2 SVGAGI. The V gene end was trimmed by 6 bases and the J gene end by 4 bases; junction bases not matched to a gene: 8. There are 15 residues in the CDR3. The CDR3 loop reads CASRSSRDRGYEQYF. CDR3 DNA sequence: TGTGCCAGCAGATCCAGCCGGGACAGGGGGTACGAGCAGTACTTC.

This clonotype was found once. This chain uses TRBV28 with TRBJ2-7; maybe TRBD2 (6 bases). The CDR3 length is 14 residues. The germline V gene has CDR1 MDHEN and CDR2 SYDVKM. Trimming took 5 bases from V and 4 from J, leaving 15 bases between them. The CDR3 DNA follows: TGTGCCAGCAGTGCACCGGGGGTAAGGTACGAGCAGTACTTC. Its translation: CASSAPGVRYEQYF.

The rearrangement links TRBV18 to TRBJ1-2; D ambiguous. V lost 2 bases and J lost 4, with 11 bases in between. The length of the CDR3 is 14 residues. CDR1 is KGHSH and CDR2 is LQKENI in the germline V gene. CDR3 amino acids: CASSPEIFAYGYTF. The CDR3 DNA reads as TGTGCCAGCTCACCAGAGATTTTTGCCTATGGCTACACCTTC.

V and J are TRBV20-1 and TRBJ2-4, with 8 bases fitting TRBD2. The J call may be wrong; the DNA end is better matched by TRBJ2-7. Germline assignment: CDR1 DFQATT and CDR2 SNEGSKA (reference sequence). The CDR3 is 14 residues long. This chain's CDR3 is CSAESSGRIHEQYF. CDR3 nucleotide sequence: TGCAGTGCTGAATCCAGCGGGAGAATCCACGAGCAGTACTTC.

The chain carries TRBV12-3 or TRBV12-4 and TRBJ2-7; possible D gene TRBD2, 6 bases. V dropped 5 bases and J dropped 5 bases, with 16 bases sitting between them. The CDR3 has 14 residues. CDR3 loop: CASSLPPRLDEQYF. CDR3 bases: TGTGCCAGCAGTCTGCCCCCGAGACTAGACGAGCAGTACTTC.

With regard to this clonotype: Being one base from a much bigger clone, this may be a read error. This sequence joins TRBV18 and TRBJ1-2, with a weak D call TRBD1 (5 bases). Germline CDR1 KGHSH, CDR2 LQKENI. The CDR3 is 15 amino acids. The CDR3 DNA sequence: TGTGCCTGCTCACCTGCCAGGGCTTCTAACTATGGCTACACCTTC. Its translation is CACSPARASNYGYTF.

This clonotype appeared a few times. This chain joins TRBV5-5 and TRBJ2-5, with unresolved D. The DNA end is a closer match to TRBJ2-7, so the J assignment may be wrong. This CDR3 region has 16 residues. Germline values: CDR1 SGHKS, CDR2 YYEKEE (reference sequence). CDR3 residues: CASSLELGEATLEQYF. CDR3 nucleotides: TGTGCCAGCAGCTTGGAGCTGGGTGAGGCTACGCTCGAGCAGTACTTC.

V usage is TRBV4-1 and J usage is TRBJ2-4; no reliable D call. This CDR3 has 13 residues. Germline lookup yields CDR1 MGHRA and CDR2 YSYEKL. Trimming pared 1 base from V and 11 bases from J, leaving 12 bases between. CDR3 loop: CASSQAGAVVQYF. In nucleotides, the CDR3 is TGCGCCAGCAGCCAAGCTGGCGCGGTCGTTCAGTACTTC.

In its sample, this clonotype was seen a few times. The chain is built from TRBV5-5 and TRBJ2-4; TRBD2 is a possible D gene (5 bases). CDR1 SGHKS and CDR2 YYEKEE come from the germline V gene (reference sequence). The CDR3 extends over 14 amino acids. The V end lost 0 bases, the J end lost 6 bases, and 10 bases lay between the germline ends. CDR3 in DNA: TGTGCCAGCAGCTTGGCAGAGGCGGGAAACATTCAGTACTTC. Its protein product is CASSLAEAGNIQYF.

This sequence joins TRBV28 and TRBJ1-2; D might be TRBD1 (5 bases). V lost 4 bases and J 4 bases, leaving 16 bases between the germline ends. The germline V gene has CDR1 MDHEN and CDR2 SYDVKM. The CDR3 is 15 amino acids. DNA for the CDR3: TGTGCCAGCAGTTACGGTTGGGGCGCCTCCTATGGCTACACCTTC. This translates into CASSYGWGASYGYTF.

This chain uses TRBV20-1 with TRBJ2-1; 8 nucleotides line up with TRBD2. Germline CDR1 DFQATT, CDR2 SNEGSKA (reference sequence). The CDR3 has 15 residues. Trimming at V came to 3 bases and at J to 3 bases, leaving 7 bases not matched to a gene. CDR3: CSASPMREVYNEQFF. CDR3 in DNA: TGCAGTGCTAGCCCGATGCGGGAGGTCTACAATGAGCAGTTCTTC.

A few counts support this clonotype. The chain has TRBV24-1 and TRBJ2-3; D is unresolved. CDR3 length: 14 residues. Germline V gene lookup returns CDR1 KGHDR and CDR2 SFDVKD. The V and J ends lost 6 bases and 2 bases respectively, with 11 bases between them. The CDR3 protein is CATSLGPDTDTQYF. CDR3 nucleotides: TGTGCCACCAGTCTTGGGCCCGACACAGATACGCAGTATTTT.

CDR3 nucleotide sequence: TGTGCCAGCTCAACCAGGGGCCGCCCGCCCAATGAGCAGTTCTTC. Translation gives CASSTRGRPPNEQFF. The V call is TRBV18, the J call TRBJ2-1, with D perhaps TRBD1 (6 bases). Germline CDR1 and CDR2: KGHSH and LQKENI. The CDR3 runs to 15 residues. V was pared by 5 bases and J by 6 bases, with 17 bases between.

This clonotype was picked up a small number of times. V gene TRBV7-2 combines with J gene TRBJ1-1; D gene uncertain. The CDR3 covers 14 residues. The V gene's germline CDR1 is SGHTA and CDR2 FQGNSA. V gave up 3 bases and J gave up 1 base, with 9 bases separating them. In DNA, the CDR3 is TGTGCCAGCAGCTTTGCGGTCGGGAACACTGAAGCTTTCTTT. It is translated as CASSFAVGNTEAFF.

This chain uses TRBV28 with TRBJ2-3; 7 bases agree with TRBD1. The CDR3 length is 16 residues. With 4 bases clipped from V and 6 bases from J, the junction kept 13 bases outside the gene matches. The V gene's germline CDR1 is MDHEN and CDR2 SYDVKM. This chain's CDR3 is CASSSSLNRGRDTQYF. The DNA of the CDR3 is TGTGCCAGCAGTTCTTCCCTGAACAGGGGTAGGGATACGCAGTATTTT. Full variable domain (missing parts from reference TRBV28 and TRBJ2-3): DVKVTQSSRYLVKRTGEKVFLECVQDMDHENMFWYRQDPGLGLRLIYFSYDVKMKEKGDIPEGYSVSREKKERFSLILESASTNQTSMYLCASSSSLNRGRDTQYFGPGTRLTVL.

The rearrangement joins TRBV5-6 to TRBJ2-3; TRBD1 matches at 8 bases. The CDR3 is made up of 17 amino acids. V lost 0 bases, J lost 5 bases, and 11 bases stayed unmatched. CDR1 is SGHDT and CDR2 is YYEEEE in the germline V gene. The DNA for the CDR3 is TGTGCCAGCAGCTTGGCCGTTACAGGGGGAGTGAGAGATACGCAGTATTTT. Residues: CASSLAVTGGVRDTQYF.

This clonotype occurred once. The chain carries TRBV3-1 and TRBJ2-4; TRBD2 agrees at 8 bases. Germline CDR1 LGHDT, CDR2 YNNKEL (reference sequence). V lost 2 bases to trimming and J lost 3 bases; unmatched junction nucleotides: 6. CDR3 length: 16 residues. The CDR3 loop reads CASSQNFGTSKNIQYF. As DNA, the CDR3 is TGTGCCAGCAGCCAAAATTTCGGGACTAGCAAAAACATTCAGTACTTC.

This sequence joins TRBV7-9 and TRBJ1-2; perhaps TRBD1 as D (5 bases). V lost 1 base, J lost 5 bases, and 8 bases lay in between. The germline gives CDR1 SEHNR, CDR2 FQNEAQ (reference sequence). This CDR3 region has 13 residues. CDR3 protein: CASSLEGEYGYTF. Here the CDR3 DNA reads TGTGCCAGCAGCTTAGAAGGGGAGTATGGCTACACCTTC.

On this clonotype: Compared with germline, one end of the junction differs, possibly owing to a read error. V gene TRBV12-3 or TRBV12-4 combines with J gene TRBJ2-1; the match to TRBD2 covers 8 bases. CDR3 length equals 14 residues. The CDR3 DNA reads TGTGCCAGTAGTTTAGATGGACTAGCAGGGGAGCAGTGCTTC. The encoded protein is CASSLDGLAGEQCF.

This clonotype turned up a few times. The rearrangement uses TRBV25-1 and TRBJ2-7; D not certain. The ends were cut back, 3 bases at V and 0 bases at J, with 24 bases in the middle. Germline CDR1 MGHDK, CDR2 SYGVNS. The CDR3 consists of 19 residues. The CDR3 sequence: CASSEASQVTPLSSYEQYF. CDR3 nucleotide sequence: TGTGCCAGCAGTGAGGCCTCCCAGGTGACACCGCTTTCCTCCTACGAGCAGTACTTC.